This entry describes one T cell receptor (beta chain). Primers for the PCR totalled 60 Vbeta and 13 Jbeta. Clones were sequenced by immunoSEQ multiplex PCR, and TCRdb holds only the in-frame ones, with some missing. The sample has fewer than 100,000 clones, more than 60% seen once. These data belong to a study of cytomegalovirus exposure and HLA in healthy donors. The CDR3 is 14 amino acids. Germline CDR1 LNHDA, CDR2 SQIVND (reference sequence). Trimming removed 3 bases at V and 2 bases at J, with 10 bases between. Input material: PBMCs. The chain combines TRBV19 with TRBJ2-5, with D perhaps matching TRBD2 (6 bases). The origin of this receptor is a man aged 55-75 years in good health and CMV-seropositive. The CDR3 protein is CASSMGRGQETQYF. The CDR3 nucleotides read TGTGCCAGTAGTATGGGGCGGGGACAAGAGACCCAGTACTTC. The full variable domain, with the rest looked up from reference TRBV19 and TRBJ2-5, is DGGITQSPKYLFRKEGQNVTLSCEQNLNHDAMYWYRQDPGQGLRLIYYSQIVNDFQKGDIAEGYSVSREKKESFPLTVTSAQKNPTAFYLCASSMGRGQETQYFGPGTRLLVL.